Listed here is a single T cell receptor beta chain. Its antigen is as yet unknown. This sample is part of a study of T cell repertoires in cytomegalovirus infection. Whole-study findings and limits: In two of eight donors, the top clonotype was HLA-C-restricted CMV-specific.

With V trimmed by 1 base and J by 1 base, 2 bases remained unmatched. Per the germline V gene, CDR1 is SGHTA and CDR2 is FQGNSA. The CDR3 length is 15 residues. Each CDR3 protein gets one entry after TCRdb re-called the reads with MiXCR. The sample has around 770,000 distinct CDR3 sequences; 25% to 35% are singletons. The rearrangement uses TRBV7-2 and TRBJ2-3, with TRBD1 matching 7 bases. This sequence originates from a human donor in good health (CMV status not recorded). Some clones in this sample may be carry-over from other donors' samples. The specimen was cultured CD8+ T cells from PBMCs, collected from culture after CMV antigen stimulation. The DNA of the CDR3 is TGTGCCAGCAGCTTAGTAGGACAGGGCACAGATACGCAGTATTTT. Protein sequence: CASSLVGQGTDTQYF.